The 4 T cell receptor beta chains below come from one sample, sequenced in a study of cytotoxic CD8 clonotypes in ibrutinib-treated CLL. Data came from immunoSEQ multiplex PCR; TCRdb stores just in-frame clones and leaves some out. The sample gives over 130,000 clones, about 84% of which show up once; less than 9% is in the top ten. Sequencing used PBMCs, obtained after 36 months of ibrutinib treatment. The receptors were gathered from a human donor with chronic lymphocytic leukemia.

In its sample, this clone was seen a few times. The chain carries TRBV19 and TRBJ1-1; D unresolved. Germline V gene data show CDR1 as LNHDA and CDR2 as SQIVND (reference sequence). Trimming removed 1 base at V and 8 bases at J, with 8 bases between. The CDR3 contains 12 residues. CDR3: CASSIGAGEAFF. In DNA form, the CDR3 reads TGTGCCAGTAGTATAGGGGCTGGGGAAGCTTTCTTT.

This clone has a single count. V usage is TRBV13 and J usage is TRBJ2-1; 8 nucleotides align to TRBD2. Germline trimming cut 2 bases from V and 4 bases from J; bases unmatched to any gene: 7. The CDR3 sequence is 16 residues long. Germline values: CDR1 PRHDT, CDR2 FYEKMQ (reference sequence). The CDR3 bases are TGTGCCAGCAGCTTAATCGGGACTAGGGAGTACAATGAGCAGTTCTTC. It codes for CASSLIGTREYNEQFF.

The V call is TRBV5-1, the J call TRBJ2-7; TRBD1 matches 7 bases. The V and J ends lost 4 bases and 0 bases, in that order; junction bases with no gene match: 4. Per germline, CDR1 SGHRS and CDR2 YFSETQ. The CDR3 extends over 14 amino acids. CDR3 amino acids: CASSNGQVSYEQYF. In nucleotides, the CDR3 is TGCGCCAGCAGCAACGGACAGGTCTCCTACGAGCAGTACTTC.

The rearrangement links TRBV7-9 to TRBJ2-1; D is undetermined. Germline V gene sequence: CDR1 SEHNR, CDR2 FQNEAQ (reference sequence). V lost 7 bases and J lost 2, with 15 bases in between. The CDR3 is 15 amino acids. The CDR3, as DNA: TGTGCCAGCAACCGACTTACTTTAACCTACAATGAGCAGTTCTTC. Protein sequence: CASNRLTLTYNEQFF.